This TCR beta chain was identified in a study of T-cell memory formation after mild COVID-19. Study-wide points: Clones shrinking between day 15 and 85 showed a balanced CD4/CD8 split, and those that grew later tilted toward CD4+.

One entry per CDR3 protein, called by TCRdb with MiXCR from the 5' RACE reads. This sample carries roughly 170,000 distinct CDR3 sequences, less than 20% of them seen once, and the ten largest clones take about 4%. This CDR3 region has 17 residues. The V gene's germline CDR1 is SGHRS and CDR2 YFSETQ. V lost 5 bases and J 1 base, leaving 20 bases between the germline ends. Note on this clonotype: Antigen specificity is unknown.

The TCR originated in a man between 18 and 35 years old who had mild COVID-19 (a few samples of this study predate the infection). Cell type and time point are not known. This chain connects TRBV5-1 to TRBJ2-3; a possible D gene is TRBD1 (5 bases). Sequencing used PBMCs or a T cell subset sorted from them (not recorded which). CDR3 in DNA: TGCGCCAGCAGAGAAATGCCAGGGCTGCTGCGCACAGATACGCAGTATTTT. It specifies CASREMPGLLRTDTQYF.